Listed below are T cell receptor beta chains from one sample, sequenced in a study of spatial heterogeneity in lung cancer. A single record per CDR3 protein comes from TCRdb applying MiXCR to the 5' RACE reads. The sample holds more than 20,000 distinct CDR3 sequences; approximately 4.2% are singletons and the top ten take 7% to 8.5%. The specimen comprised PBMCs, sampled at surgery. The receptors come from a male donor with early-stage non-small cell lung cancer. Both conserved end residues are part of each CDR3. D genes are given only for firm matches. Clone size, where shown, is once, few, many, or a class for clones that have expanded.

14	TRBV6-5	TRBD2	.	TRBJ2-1	CATHSGRSYNEQFF	TGTGCCACCCATAGCGGGAGGTCCTACAATGAGCAGTTCTTC
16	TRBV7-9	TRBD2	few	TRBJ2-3	CASSLDTSGGTDTQYF	TGTGCCAGCAGCTTAGATACTAGCGGGGGAACAGATACGCAGTATTTT
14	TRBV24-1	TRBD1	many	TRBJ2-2	CATQGAANTGELFF	TGTGCCACACAGGGGGCCGCGAACACCGGGGAGCTGTTTTTT
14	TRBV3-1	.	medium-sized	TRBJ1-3	CASSQGLAGNTIYF	TGTGCCAGCAGCCAAGGGTTAGCTGGAAACACCATATATTTT
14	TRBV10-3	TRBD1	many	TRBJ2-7	CAISTGGSSYEQYF	TGTGCCATCAGTACAGGGGGCTCCTCCTACGAGCAGTACTTC
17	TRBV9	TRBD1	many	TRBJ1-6	CASSAHRGEAYNSPLHF	TGTGCCAGCAGCGCCCACAGGGGAGAGGCCTATAATTCACCCCTCCACTTT
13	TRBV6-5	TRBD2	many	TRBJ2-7	CASRERDRSEQYF	TGTGCCAGCAGGGAGCGGGATAGGTCCGAGCAGTACTTC
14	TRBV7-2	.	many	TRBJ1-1	CASSMWASNTEAFF	TGTGCCAGCAGTATGTGGGCATCGAACACTGAAGCTTTCTTT
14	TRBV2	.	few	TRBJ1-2	CASSEAARNYGYTF	TGTGCCAGCAGTGAAGCAGCCCGTAATTATGGCTACACCTTC
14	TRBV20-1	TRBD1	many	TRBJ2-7	CSAFRTGLAIKQYF	TGCAGTGCTTTCCGGACAGGGCTCGCCATCAAGCAGTACTTC
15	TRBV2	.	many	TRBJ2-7	CASSVDSGSSYEQYF	TGTGCCAGCAGTGTGGACAGCGGAAGCTCCTACGAGCAGTACTTC
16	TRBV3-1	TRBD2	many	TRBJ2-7	CASSQVGRAGKGEQYF	TGTGCCAGCAGCCAAGTTGGACGAGCGGGAAAGGGGGAGCAGTACTTC
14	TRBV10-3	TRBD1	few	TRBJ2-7	CAISAGQGGYEQYF	TGTGCCATCAGTGCTGGACAGGGTGGTTACGAGCAGTACTTC
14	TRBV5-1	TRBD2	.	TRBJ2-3	CASSDQAGGDTQYF	TGCGCCAGCAGCGATCAAGCGGGGGGCGATACGCAGTATTTT
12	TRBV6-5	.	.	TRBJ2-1	CASSRSPEEQFF	TGTGCCAGCAGCCGTTCGCCCGAGGAGCAGTTCTTC
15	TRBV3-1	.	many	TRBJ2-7	CASSPGISSSYEQYF	TGTGCCAGCAGCCCCGGGATTTCAAGCTCCTACGAGCAGTACTTC
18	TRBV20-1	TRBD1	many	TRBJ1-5	CSARDAGTGTYSNQPQHF	TGCAGTGCTAGAGATGCCGGGACAGGAACGTATAGCAATCAGCCCCAGCATTTT
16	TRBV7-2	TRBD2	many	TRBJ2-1	CASSLAPRGGANEQFF	TGTGCCAGCAGCTTGGCCCCCCGCGGGGGAGCCAATGAGCAGTTCTTC
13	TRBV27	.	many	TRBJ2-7	CASPGLHRYEQYF	TGTGCCAGCCCCGGGCTGCATAGGTACGAGCAGTACTTC
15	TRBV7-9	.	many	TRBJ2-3	CASSFQAGGTDTQYF	TGTGCCAGCAGCTTCCAAGCAGGGGGCACAGATACGCAGTATTTT
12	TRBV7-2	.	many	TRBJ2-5	CASSLASETQYF	TGTGCCAGCAGCTTAGCGAGTGAGACCCAGTACTTC
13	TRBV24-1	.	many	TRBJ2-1	CATSNPLYDEQFF	TGTGCCACCAGTAATCCCCTATACGATGAGCAGTTCTTC
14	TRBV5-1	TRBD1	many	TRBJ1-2	CASSSTGGSYGYTF	TGCGCCAGCAGCTCCACAGGGGGCTCCTATGGCTACACCTTC
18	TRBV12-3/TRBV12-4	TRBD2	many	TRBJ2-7	CASSLGTSYFTVNYEQYF	TGTGCCAGCAGTTTAGGGACTAGCTACTTCACGGTAAACTACGAGCAGTACTTC
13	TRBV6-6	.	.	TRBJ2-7	CASSYTGIYEQYF	TGTGCCAGCAGTTACACAGGGATCTACGAGCAGTACTTC
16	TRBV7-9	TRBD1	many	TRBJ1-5	CASSLGTGGTGQPQHF	TGTGCCAGCAGCTTAGGGACAGGGGGCACCGGTCAGCCCCAGCATTTT
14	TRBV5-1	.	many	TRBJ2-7	CASSPLRGSYEQYF	TGCGCCAGCAGCCCCCTTCGGGGATCGTACGAGCAGTACTTC
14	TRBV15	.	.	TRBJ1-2	CATSRGPGYYGYTF	TGTGCCACCAGCAGGGGACCAGGGTACTATGGCTACACCTTC